This T cell receptor beta chain was documented in a study of T-cell reconstitution after alpha-beta-depleted transplantation in children. Study-level findings and limits: As was reported, about two months after transplant, alpha-beta T cells came from several hundred expanded graft clones. Some patients showed high day-60 TCRbeta diversity, which derived from surviving recipient T cells and thymic progenitors. When one year had passed after transplant, most T-cell counts and diversity came from newly produced T cells.

V gave up 5 bases and J gave up 4 bases; unmatched junction bases: 10. The CDR3 is 16 residues long. Germline CDR1 and CDR2: SGHVS and FQNEAQ. Unique molecular identifiers were incorporated into the prepared TCRbeta library. TCRdb re-analysed the PCR reads in MiXCR, keeping a single row per CDR3 protein. The sample comprises around 100,000 distinct CDR3 sequences, under 13% of which are singletons, and 34% rests with the top ten. In the case of this clonotype: Its target is unknown.

The genes are TRBV7-8 and TRBJ2-3, with 9 positions matching TRBD2. The starting material was PBMCs, obtained before TCRalphabeta/CD19-depleted stem cell transplant. The TCR sequence derives from a boy between 2 and 10 years old with acute lymphoblastic leukemia, due to receive a stem cell transplant. The CDR3 loop is CASSQGGLANADTQYF. DNA of the CDR3: TGTGCCAGCAGCCAAGGTGGACTAGCGAACGCAGATACGCAGTATTTT.